The 16 T cell receptor beta chains reported below all come from one sample, sequenced in a study of OX40 agonist ivuxolimab in advanced cancers. This table comes from immunoSEQ multiplex PCR, and its TCRdb copy is limited to in-frame clones, with some not included. This table holds some 22,000 clones, about 80% found once. The material was CD4+ or CD8+ T cells sorted from blood, obtained in a trial of the OX40 agonist ivuxolimab. The receptors here all came from an adult with an advanced solid tumor such as melanoma, head and neck, liver or kidney cancer.

The chain has TRBV19 and TRBJ1-5; D is possibly TRBD1 (5 bases). Trimming removed 1 base from V and 7 bases from J, with 14 bases in between. This CDR3 is 15 amino acids long. Per the germline V gene, CDR1 is LNHDA and CDR2 is SQIVND (reference sequence). The CDR3 spells CASSIGRWGSQPQHF. The DNA for the CDR3 is TGTGCCAGTAGTATAGGACGTTGGGGGTCACAGCCCCAGCATTTT.

V is TRBV7-9 and J is TRBJ1-5; D gene uncertain. Trimming removed 1 base from V and 7 bases from J, with 5 bases in between. The CDR3 extends over 12 amino acids. Germline V gene data show CDR1 as SEHNR and CDR2 as FQNEAQ (reference sequence). The CDR3 DNA follows: TGTGCCAGCAGCTTAGAGGGACAGCCCCAGCATTTT. Protein sequence: CASSLEGQPQHF.

The count of this clone is one. This sequence joins TRBV15 and TRBJ2-7, with D tentatively TRBD1 (5 bases). The CDR3 has 15 residues. Germline CDR1 is LNHNV and CDR2 is YYDKDF (reference sequence). V was cut by 0 bases and J by 4 bases, with 13 bases left in between. The CDR3 loop reads CATSRDWSRGYEQYF. CDR3 DNA: TGTGCCACCAGCAGAGATTGGAGTAGGGGATACGAGCAGTACTTC.

The chain recombines TRBV16 with TRBJ2-2; no clear D. Trimming took off 1 base at V and 5 bases at J, with 8 bases between the two ends. Germline V gene sequence: CDR1 KGHSY, CDR2 FQNENV. CDR3 length equals 14 residues. DNA for the CDR3: TGTGCCAGCAGCCAATTCTTGGGAACCGGGGAGCTGTTTTTT. This gives the protein CASSQFLGTGELFF.

The chain carries TRBV7-9 and TRBJ2-5; D assignment may be TRBD1 or TRBD2 (7 bases each). Trimming took 5 bases from V and 2 from J, leaving 18 bases between them. The CDR3 covers 16 residues. From germline, CDR1 is SEHNR and CDR2 FQNEAQ (reference sequence). This CDR3 reads CASSDIDREGQETQYF. Here the CDR3 DNA reads TGTGCCAGCAGCGACATCGACAGGGAGGGACAAGAGACCCAGTACTTC.

The chain employs TRBV4-1 and TRBJ1-1, with D unresolved. The CDR3 totals 14 residues. Germline lookup yields CDR1 MGHRA and CDR2 YSYEKL. V was trimmed by 1 base and J by 1 base, leaving 7 bases between them. CDR3 DNA: TGCGCCAGCAGCCAAGCCTGGGGGAACACTGAAGCTTTCTTT. Translating it yields CASSQAWGNTEAFF.

The J gene is TRBJ2-7, the V gene TRBV2; TRBD2 might be the D (6 bases). The CDR3 covers 15 residues. Germline assignment: CDR1 SNHLY and CDR2 FYNNEI. V was clipped by 2 bases and J by 4 bases, with 15 bases between them. Here the CDR3 reads CASSEWRAGLYEQYF. The CDR3 coding sequence is TGTGCCAGCAGTGAATGGAGGGCGGGGCTTTACGAGCAGTACTTC.

The genes are TRBV7-8 and TRBJ2-7, with D possibly TRBD1 on 6 matching bases. Germline assignment: CDR1 SGHVS and CDR2 FQNEAQ. The length of the CDR3 is 12 residues. With 1 base removed from V and 6 bases from J, the gap between germline ends came to 7 bases. CDR3 sequence (DNA): TGTGCCAGCAGCTTAGGAGGGGGCGAGCAGTACTTC. It specifies CASSLGGGEQYF.

The chain recombines TRBV27 with TRBJ2-3, with TRBD2 matching over 8 bases. The CDR3 runs to 16 residues. V lost 2 bases to trimming and J lost 5 bases; unmatched junction nucleotides: 9. CDR1 MNHEY and CDR2 SMNVEV come from the germline V gene (reference sequence). The CDR3 coding sequence is TGTGCCAGCAGTTTACGGGTGCGGGAGGCGGGAGATACGCAGTATTTT. Protein sequence: CASSLRVREAGDTQYF.

The chain is built from TRBV6-5 and TRBJ2-3, with D possibly TRBD1 on 6 matching bases. Trimming removed 2 bases from V and 6 bases from J, with 9 bases in between. The CDR3 covers 13 residues. The germline V gene has CDR1 MNHEY and CDR2 SVGAGI. This chain's CDR3 is CASSYGTTDTQYF. CDR3 nucleotide sequence: TGTGCCAGCAGTTACGGGACAACGGATACGCAGTATTTT.

The CDR3: CAWSNSYNEQFF. CDR3 sequence (DNA): TGTGCCTGGAGTAACTCCTACAATGAGCAGTTCTTC. The genes are TRBV30 and TRBJ2-1; D is unclear. The CDR3 is 12 amino acids. The V end lost 2 bases, the J end lost 0 bases, and 2 bases lay between the germline ends. Looked up from germline, CDR1 is GTSNPN and CDR2 is SVGIG (reference sequence).

The V call is TRBV27, the J call TRBJ1-1; unclear D gene. The V gene's germline CDR1 is MNHEY and CDR2 SMNVEV (reference sequence). The CDR3 length is 15 residues. Trimming took 0 bases from V and 5 from J, leaving 13 bases between them. The CDR3 nucleotides read TGTGCCAGCAGTTTATCGGCCCACCTTAGAACTGAAGCTTTCTTT. Translation: CASSLSAHLRTEAFF.

CDR3 residues: CASSGLAGEGEQYF. CDR3 DNA sequence: TGTGCCAGCAGTGGACTAGCGGGAGAGGGCGAGCAGTACTTC. The V call is TRBV25-1, the J call TRBJ2-7; the match to TRBD2 covers 12 bases. The V segment lost 4 bases and the J segment 6 bases; nucleotides outside the gene matches: 4. The CDR3 totals 14 residues. The germline CDR1 and CDR2 sequences are MGHDK and SYGVNS.

This clone was detected once. V usage is TRBV19 and J usage is TRBJ1-2, with TRBD1 matching over 7 bases. Trimming at V came to 5 bases and at J to 8 bases, leaving 8 bases not matched to a gene. Germline V gene sequence: CDR1 LNHDA, CDR2 SQIVND (reference sequence). The CDR3 length is 13 residues. The CDR3: CASSVRQGDGYTF. CDR3 DNA: TGTGCCAGTAGTGTACGACAGGGAGACGGCTACACCTTC.

This chain connects TRBV4-1 to TRBJ2-1; D is ambiguous. Germline-derived CDR1 and CDR2 are MGHRA and YSYEKL. This CDR3 is 12 amino acids long. V was pared by 0 bases and J by 6 bases, with 3 bases between. The CDR3 region is CASSQEVNEQFF. DNA of the CDR3: TGCGCCAGCAGCCAAGAAGTCAATGAGCAGTTCTTC.

The chain combines TRBV11-2 with TRBJ1-2; TRBD1 aligns across 9 bases. CDR3 length: 18 amino acids. After removal of 1 base from V and 1 base from J, the junction contained 10 bases not matched to a gene. Germline V lookup: CDR1 SGHAT, CDR2 FQNNGV. The CDR3, as DNA: TGTGCCAGCAGCTTAGGGGGGACAGGGTCGCTCCTTAACTATGGCTACACCTTC. Translating gives CASSLGGTGSLLNYGYTF.